Listed here are 32 T cell receptor beta chains from one sample, sequenced in a study of T cell responses to AZD1222 COVID-19 vaccine. Method: immunoSEQ multiplex PCR; TCRdb's copy keeps in-frame clones and lacks some. The sample lists approximately 130,000 clones, 90% occurring once. The starting material was peripheral blood, obtained on day 0 of AZD1222 vaccination. The receptors come from an adult in good health.

The chain uses TRBV5-4 and TRBJ2-3; 9 bases are shared with TRBD1. Germline CDR1 SGHNT, CDR2 YYREEE (reference sequence). V lost 4 bases, J lost 1 base, and 4 bases stayed unmatched. CDR3 length equals 15 residues. The CDR3 nucleotides are TGTGCCAGCAGCCGAACAGGGGGCGGCACAGATACGCAGTATTTT. It codes for CASSRTGGGTDTQYF.

V gene TRBV5-1 combines with J gene TRBJ1-6; no definite D call. V gave up 4 bases and J gave up 0 bases, with 14 bases separating them. The germline CDR1 and CDR2 sequences are SGHRS and YFSETQ. This CDR3 comprises 17 residues. CDR3 sequence (DNA): TGCGCCAGCAGCCCCGACCCCTCGCGCTCCTATAATTCACCCCTCCACTTT. This encodes CASSPDPSRSYNSPLHF. Full variable domain (rest looked up from reference TRBV5-1 and TRBJ1-6): KAGVTQTPRYLIKTRGQQVTLSCSPISGHRSVSWYQQTPGQGLQFLFEYFSETQRNKGNFPGRFSGRQFSNSRSEMNVSTLELGDSALYLCASSPDPSRSYNSPLHFGNGTRLTVT.

The genes are TRBV5-1 and TRBJ1-6, with 9 bases matching TRBD1. This CDR3 is built from 16 residues. Germline loops: CDR1 SGHRS, CDR2 YFSETQ. After removal of 1 base from V and 9 bases from J, the junction contained 8 bases not matched to a gene. CDR3 loop: CASSLSPGQGGSPLHF. The DNA of the CDR3 is TGCGCCAGCAGCTTGTCACCGGGACAGGGAGGTTCACCCCTCCACTTT.

The V and J genes are TRBV28 and TRBJ1-2; no definite D call. In germline, CDR1 is MDHEN, CDR2 SYDVKM. The V and J ends lost 7 bases and 6 bases respectively, with 15 bases between them. This CDR3 spans 13 amino acids. For the CDR3, the DNA is TGTGCCAGCACAGTTGACCCGGTGGATGGCTACACCTTC. It is translated as CASTVDPVDGYTF.

In this sample, this clone turned up a few times. This rearrangement joins TRBV6-2 or TRBV6-3 to TRBJ2-7; D possibly corresponds to TRBD2 (5 bases). CDR1 and CDR2 from the germline V gene are MNHEY and SVGEGT. The CDR3 runs to 14 residues. Trimming cost V 4 bases and J 0 bases, with 10 bases left between them. The CDR3 DNA reads TGTGCCAGCAGTTTGGTGGGGAGCTCCTACGAGCAGTACTTC. Translating it yields CASSLVGSSYEQYF.

This chain connects TRBV25-1 to TRBJ1-6; perhaps TRBD1 as D (5 bases). This CDR3 contains 14 residues. Per germline, CDR1 MGHDK and CDR2 SYGVNS. Trimming took 1 base from V and 6 from J, leaving 7 bases between them. Here the CDR3 reads CASSELGGNSPLHF. CDR3 nucleotide sequence: TGTGCCAGCAGTGAATTGGGGGGTAATTCACCCCTCCACTTT.

The CDR3 region is CASSPPSSGGETQYF. The CDR3 nucleotides read TGTGCCAGCTCACCACCAAGCTCTGGGGGCGAGACCCAGTACTTC. The chain is built from TRBV18 and TRBJ2-5; TRBD1 might be the D (6 bases). CDR3 length: 15 residues. The germline V and J ends were trimmed by 0 bases and 5 bases, with 13 bases remaining between them. CDR1 KGHSH and CDR2 LQKENI come from the germline V gene.

The chain links TRBV28 to TRBJ1-5; 7 bases map to TRBD1. The J segment lost 6 bases and the V segment lost 6 bases, leaving 5 bases of the junction unmatched. The CDR3 loop spans 13 amino acids. From germline, CDR1 is MDHEN and CDR2 SYDVKM. The CDR3 DNA follows: TGTGCCAGCAGAGGACAGGATCCTCAGCCCCAGCATTTT. Its protein is CASRGQDPQPQHF.

V gene TRBV2 combines with J gene TRBJ2-7; perhaps TRBD2 as D (5 bases). V was trimmed by 7 bases and J by 1 base, leaving 17 bases between them. Germline values: CDR1 SNHLY, CDR2 FYNNEI. The CDR3 is made up of 15 amino acids. The CDR3 DNA sequence: TGTGCCAGCATTGGTAGGACTTCCCCGTCCTACGAGCAGTACTTC. Translation: CASIGRTSPSYEQYF.

The chain uses TRBV28 and TRBJ2-5; no firm D call. CDR1 is MDHEN and CDR2 is SYDVKM in the germline V gene. The CDR3 is 16 residues long. The V end lost 7 bases, the J end lost 3 bases, and 21 bases lay between the germline ends. The CDR3 DNA reads as TGTGCCAGCAATACCCATGGCGGCCGCGCGAAAGAGACCCAGTACTTC. It yields the protein CASNTHGGRAKETQYF.

The chain carries TRBV7-9 and TRBJ2-3; 8 nucleotides agree with TRBD1. Unmatched junction bases numbered 10, after V lost 2 bases and J lost 6 bases. The CDR3 is 16 residues long. Germline lookup yields CDR1 SEHNR and CDR2 FQNEAQ (reference sequence). The DNA for the CDR3 is TGTGCCAGCAGCTTATGGCAGGGGGCTTCCAGGGATACGCAGTATTTT. Translation gives CASSLWQGASRDTQYF.

V and J are TRBV27 and TRBJ1-4; D gene unclear. The V gene lost 1 base and the J gene lost 2 bases, with 11 bases spanning the gap. This CDR3 comprises 16 residues. Germline V gene lookup returns CDR1 MNHEY and CDR2 SMNVEV (reference sequence). CDR3 nucleotide sequence: TGTGCCAGCAGTTTATGGGCCCAAGAGACTAATGAAAAACTGTTTTTT. It translates to CASSLWAQETNEKLFF.

This chain links TRBV7-2 with TRBJ1-3; no clear D gene. Looked up from germline, CDR1 is SGHTA and CDR2 is FQGNSA. The germline V and J ends were trimmed by 5 bases and 0 bases, with 8 bases remaining between them. The CDR3 spans 14 residues. As DNA, the CDR3 is TGTGCCAGCAGCCCCCTGAGCTCTGGAAACACCATATATTTT. This encodes CASSPLSSGNTIYF.

The rearrangement joins TRBV5-4 to TRBJ2-7; D is unclear. The germline V gene has CDR1 SGHNT and CDR2 YYREEE (reference sequence). V was cut by 5 bases and J by 3 bases, with 9 bases left in between. CDR3 size: 12 residues. The CDR3 spells CASRLDGYEQYF. The CDR3 nucleotides read TGTGCCAGCAGGCTGGACGGCTACGAGCAGTACTTC.

Only one count was recorded for this clone. The chain recombines TRBV27 with TRBJ1-5, with D possibly being TRBD1 (6 bases). The CDR3 contains 15 residues. Germline CDR1 MNHEY, CDR2 SMNVEV (reference sequence). Deletions cut 3 bases from V and 3 bases from J, with 12 bases between. The CDR3 DNA reads as TGTGCCAGCAGTTTTAGCGGACAGCCCAATCAGCCCCAGCATTTT. Translated, it gives CASSFSGQPNQPQHF.

This chain joins TRBV10-3 and TRBJ2-1, with TRBD2 identical over 10 bases. Germline V CDR1 and CDR2: ENHRY, SYGVKD. This CDR3 contains 16 residues. J lost 6 bases, V lost 4 bases, and 9 bases had no gene match. CDR3 protein: CAISVLAASGSNEQFF. The CDR3 nucleotides are TGTGCCATCAGTGTGTTGGCGGCTAGCGGGAGCAATGAGCAGTTCTTC.

This chain links TRBV2 with TRBJ2-1; TRBD2 matches 13 bases. V dropped 5 bases and J dropped 4; count of bases not matched to a gene: 8. From germline, CDR1 is SNHLY and CDR2 FYNNEI. The CDR3 is 17 residues long. DNA for the CDR3: TGTGCCAGCAGTTACTCCGGACTAGCGGGAGTATACAATGAGCAGTTCTTC. Its translation is CASSYSGLAGVYNEQFF.

This sequence joins TRBV28 and TRBJ2-2; D is unresolved. V was clipped by 3 bases and J by 7 bases, with 6 bases between them. Germline V CDR1 and CDR2: MDHEN, SYDVKM. This CDR3 is built from 12 residues. For the CDR3, the DNA is TGTGCCAGCAGTTTGCGAGGCGGGGAGCTGTTTTTT. Translating it yields CASSLRGGELFF.

V usage is TRBV18 and J usage is TRBJ1-4; D might be TRBD1 (6 bases). The CDR3 is 13 residues long. CDR1 and CDR2 from the germline V gene are KGHSH and LQKENI. Trimming shortened V by 5 bases and J by 7 bases, and 11 bases separated the two germline ends. The CDR3 DNA is TGTGCCAGCTCAAGTGGACAGATTGAAAAACTGTTTTTT. Translation gives CASSSGQIEKLFF.

V usage is TRBV7-9 and J usage is TRBJ2-5; D is uncertain. This CDR3 region has 14 residues. Germline assignment: CDR1 SEHNR and CDR2 FQNEAQ (reference sequence). Trimming took off 5 bases at V and 2 bases at J, with 12 bases between the two ends. CDR3 in amino acids: CASSLMSVQETQYF. CDR3 sequence (DNA): TGTGCCAGCAGCCTAATGTCGGTGCAAGAGACCCAGTACTTC.

The chain carries TRBV29-1 and TRBJ1-4; tentative D call: TRBD1 (6 bases). CDR1 and CDR2 (germline): SQVTM, ANQGSEA. Trimming left V 5 bases short and J 8 bases short, with 18 bases between. The CDR3 covers 14 residues. The CDR3 spells CSVSPGPTGEKLFF. In nucleotides, the CDR3 is TGCAGCGTTTCACCGGGACCGACAGGCGAAAAACTGTTTTTT.

The chain carries TRBV7-9 and TRBJ2-7; unclear D gene. This CDR3 has 16 residues. Germline CDR1 and CDR2: SEHNR and FQNEAQ (reference sequence). Trimming pared 2 bases from V and 3 bases from J, leaving 17 bases between. CDR3 in DNA: TGTGCCAGCAGCTTAAACAGCCCCGTTCTGAGCTACGAGCAGTACTTC. Its translation is CASSLNSPVLSYEQYF.

The V call is TRBV15, the J call TRBJ2-5; D perhaps matches TRBD1 (6 bases). Germline CDR1 is LNHNV and CDR2 is YYDKDF (reference sequence). CDR3 size: 15 residues. V dropped 0 bases and J dropped 4 bases, with 12 bases sitting between them. CDR3 protein: CATSRDTGRLETQYF. The DNA of the CDR3 is TGTGCCACCAGCAGAGATACAGGGAGATTAGAGACCCAGTACTTC.

This chain links TRBV7-2 with TRBJ2-4; 8 positions agree with TRBD2. The length of the CDR3 is 19 residues. Per the germline V gene, CDR1 is SGHTA and CDR2 is FQGNSA. V gave up 0 bases and J gave up 6 bases; unmatched junction bases: 16. The CDR3 is CASSLAGAGAVAGRNIQYF. CDR3 nucleotide sequence: TGTGCCAGCAGCTTAGCGGGGGCAGGGGCGGTAGCGGGAAGAAACATTCAGTACTTC.

This chain connects TRBV28 to TRBJ1-4; no firm D call. Trimming shortened V by 2 bases and J by 0 bases, and 4 bases separated the two germline ends. Germline V CDR1 and CDR2: MDHEN, SYDVKM. The CDR3 has 14 amino acids. The chain's CDR3 is CASSLPTTNEKLFF. The DNA of the CDR3 is TGTGCCAGCAGTTTACCGACAACTAATGAAAAACTGTTTTTT. The full variable domain, its missing parts supplied by reference TRBV28 and TRBJ1-4, is DVKVTQSSRYLVKRTGEKVFLECVQDMDHENMFWYRQDPGLGLRLIYFSYDVKMKEKGDIPEGYSVSREKKERFSLILESASTNQTSMYLCASSLPTTNEKLFFGSGTQLSVL.

A few counts support this clone. For the CDR3, the DNA is TGTGCCAGCAGGCAAGGGGGCAATCAGCCCCAGCATTTT. Amino acid sequence: CASRQGGNQPQHF. V and J are TRBV16 and TRBJ1-5; TRBD1 might be the D (5 bases). V shed 6 bases and J shed 2 bases, with 8 bases lying between them. The CDR3 totals 13 residues. Germline V gives CDR1 KGHSY, CDR2 FQNENV.

Here the CDR3 reads CASSGRRSEQFF. CDR3 coding DNA: TGTGCCAGCAGTGGGAGGAGGAGTGAGCAGTTCTTC. This chain links TRBV27 with TRBJ2-1; a possible D gene is TRBD2 (6 bases). This CDR3 has 12 residues. Trimming took off 5 bases at V and 9 bases at J, with 11 bases between the two ends. The germline V gene encodes CDR1 MNHEY and CDR2 SMNVEV (reference sequence).

This clone was detected only once. CDR3 loop: CASDSGDTQYF. The CDR3 bases are TGTGCCAGTGACAGTGGGGATACGCAGTATTTT. The chain uses TRBV19 and TRBJ2-3, with D perhaps matching TRBD1 (5 bases). The V gene lost 8 bases and the J gene lost 6 bases, with 9 bases spanning the gap. The germline V gene has CDR1 LNHDA and CDR2 SQIVND (reference sequence). The CDR3 totals 11 residues.

This clone was seen a single time. The chain combines TRBV7-6 with TRBJ1-6; 10 nucleotides align to TRBD1. The CDR3 extends over 15 amino acids. Germline CDR1 SGHVS, CDR2 FNYEAQ. The junction had 2 bases not matched to a gene; V was cut back by 2 bases and J by 7 bases. CDR3 nucleotide sequence: TGTGCCAGCAGCTTAACGGACAGGGGGAATTCACCCCTCCACTTT. Encoded protein: CASSLTDRGNSPLHF.

This chain links TRBV10-3 with TRBJ2-1, with 7 bases identical to TRBD2. V trimming: 6 bases; J trimming: 8 bases; junction bases outside the gene matches: 10. Germline V gives CDR1 ENHRY, CDR2 SYGVKD. The CDR3 sequence is 14 residues long. This CDR3 is CAIRAFGGGDEQFF. The CDR3, as DNA: TGTGCCATCAGGGCCTTTGGGGGGGGAGATGAGCAGTTCTTC.

V gene TRBV6-5 combines with J gene TRBJ1-2; 7 nucleotides align to TRBD1. Looked up from germline, CDR1 is MNHEY and CDR2 is SVGAGI. With 6 bases clipped from V and 5 bases from J, the junction kept 6 bases outside the gene matches. The CDR3 extends over 13 amino acids. The CDR3 spells CASRGGQRYGYTF. In DNA, the CDR3 is TGTGCCAGCAGGGGGGGACAGCGATATGGCTACACCTTC.

This clone was seen once. The chain employs TRBV9 and TRBJ2-3, with 7 bases matching TRBD1. There are 18 residues in the CDR3. Germline V CDR1 and CDR2: SGDLS, YYNGEE. J was trimmed by 2 bases and V by 4 bases; bases with no gene match: 16. The chain's CDR3 is CASSPVLGVGTATDTQYF. CDR3 coding DNA: TGTGCCAGCAGCCCGGTACTGGGAGTAGGGACAGCCACAGATACGCAGTATTTT.